This TCR beta chain originates from a study of blood T cell repertoires in COVID-19. Across the study: Nucleic acid was either cDNA or gDNA, and it came from T cells, B-cell-depleted T cells, or PBMCs.

Repertoires were generated with immunoSEQ multiplex PCR, while TCRdb's copy carries only in-frame clones and drops some. The data contain 200,000 to 250,000 clones, approximately 80% of them singletons. This CDR3 is built from 14 residues. The J segment lost 7 bases and the V segment lost 2 bases, leaving 4 bases of the junction unmatched. Germline CDR1 reads LGHDT; CDR2 reads YNNKEL (reference sequence). The chain uses TRBV3-1 (or the pseudogene TRBV3-2) and TRBJ2-2; 7 bases map to TRBD1. The sample comprised PBMCs or T cells enriched from blood (not recorded which). This TCR derives from a woman in her forties with acute COVID-19. CDR3 in DNA: TGTGCCAGCAGCCAATGGCAGGGGGTCGGGGAGCTGTTTTTT. It codes for CASSQWQGVGELFF.